These 23 T cell receptor beta chains came from one sample sequenced in a study of spatial heterogeneity in lung cancer. The time point is: blood at routine non-recurrence follow-up after resection. Whole RNA obtained from tumor, nontumor lung or frozen PBMC underwent sequencing without sorting. From the 5' RACE reads, TCRdb called clonotypes with MiXCR, one entry per CDR3 protein. The sample holds around 110,000 distinct CDR3 sequences, 9% to 15% seen once. The sample was PBMCs, taken at follow-up. The receptors were gathered from a male donor with early-stage non-small cell lung cancer.

This clonotype was observed many times. J is TRBJ1-2 and V is TRBV9; 8 bases line up with TRBD1. V dropped 2 bases and J dropped 2; count of bases not matched to a gene: 8. The CDR3 length is 16 residues. CDR1 and CDR2 (germline): SGDLS, YYNGEE. CDR3 in amino acids: CASSVPQGAGNYGYTF. The CDR3 bases are TGTGCCAGCAGCGTCCCGCAGGGGGCCGGCAACTATGGCTACACCTTC.

This clonotype was counted many times. The rearrangement uses TRBV10-3 and TRBJ2-7; D gene ambiguous. V lost 6 bases and J lost 3, with 12 bases in between. CDR1 is ENHRY and CDR2 is SYGVKD in the germline V gene. The CDR3 consists of 13 residues. DNA for the CDR3: TGTGCCATCAGCCCTGCACCGCTCTACGAGCAGTACTTC. Translated, it gives CAISPAPLYEQYF.

The chain is built from TRBV2 and TRBJ1-6; tentatively, D is TRBD1 (5 bases). V lost 4 bases and J 6 bases, leaving 10 bases between the germline ends. Looked up from germline, CDR1 is SNHLY and CDR2 is FYNNEI. The CDR3 contains 14 residues. CDR3: CASSVGVGNSPLHF. The CDR3 nucleotides read TGTGCCAGCAGTGTAGGGGTCGGTAATTCACCCCTCCACTTT.

This clonotype was recorded many times. This rearrangement joins TRBV9 to TRBJ2-3, with D uncertain. Trimming took off 0 bases at V and 6 bases at J, with 5 bases between the two ends. The germline V gene encodes CDR1 SGDLS and CDR2 YYNGEE. The CDR3 has 12 residues. The CDR3 protein is CASSVEEDTQYF. CDR3 DNA sequence: TGTGCCAGCAGCGTAGAGGAGGATACGCAGTATTTT.

This rearrangement joins TRBV27 to TRBJ1-2; the D gene is possibly TRBD1 (6 bases). This CDR3 contains 14 residues. Germline CDR1 MNHEY, CDR2 SMNVEV (reference sequence). V lost 2 bases, J lost 8 bases, and 15 bases lay in between. CDR3 sequence: CASSLGQGLGGYTF. CDR3 nucleotides: TGTGCCAGCAGTTTAGGCCAGGGGTTAGGCGGCTACACCTTC.

The chain has TRBV29-1 and TRBJ2-2; D is perhaps TRBD1 or TRBD2 (6 bases each). Germline lookup yields CDR1 SQVTM and CDR2 ANQGSEA. The CDR3 totals 14 residues. Trimming left V 7 bases short and J 4 bases short, with 16 bases between. CDR3 nucleotide sequence: TGCAGCGCTGGATTGGGGGGCTTCACCGGGGAGCTGTTTTTT. This sequence encodes CSAGLGGFTGELFF.

Here the CDR3 reads CSAKGLAEYQETQYF. DNA for the CDR3: TGCAGTGCAAAGGGACTAGCGGAATACCAAGAGACCCAGTACTTC. The V gene is TRBV20-1, the J gene TRBJ2-5; 11 nucleotides match TRBD2. The V gene's germline CDR1 is DFQATT and CDR2 SNEGSKA (reference sequence). The J segment lost 0 bases and the V segment lost 6 bases, leaving 6 bases of the junction unmatched. The CDR3 is 15 amino acids.

This clonotype was observed a single time. V usage is TRBV10-1 and J usage is TRBJ2-1; tentatively, D is TRBD2 (5 bases). In germline, CDR1 is WNHNN, CDR2 SYGVQD (reference sequence). The CDR3 runs to 14 residues. Trimming took off 3 bases at V and 4 bases at J, with 10 bases between the two ends. The CDR3, as DNA: TGCGCCAGCAGTGATCAAGGCGGGTACAATGAGCAGTTCTTC. Translating gives CASSDQGGYNEQFF.

This clonotype was picked up many times. The V and J genes are TRBV29-1 and TRBJ2-2; 7 nucleotides agree with TRBD1. This CDR3 comprises 13 residues. V dropped 7 bases and J dropped 3; count of bases not matched to a gene: 5. CDR1 is SQVTM, CDR2 ANQGSEA, per germline. The CDR3 spells CSAGDRDTGELFF. Written as DNA, the CDR3 is TGCAGCGCCGGGGACAGAGACACCGGGGAGCTGTTTTTT.

This clonotype has only a few counts. V is TRBV4-2 and J is TRBJ2-3; 12 bases map to TRBD2. J was trimmed by 4 bases and V by 1 base; bases with no gene match: 6. In germline, CDR1 is LGHNA, CDR2 YNFKEQ. CDR3 length: 17 residues. In DNA, the CDR3 is TGTGCCAGCAGCCAAGGCCCGACTAGCGGGGGAGCAGATACGCAGTATTTT. Protein: CASSQGPTSGGADTQYF.

Only a few counts were recorded for this clonotype. The V call is TRBV11-1, the J call TRBJ2-5; D may be TRBD2 (6 bases). This CDR3 is 14 amino acids long. Trimming took 1 base from V and 2 from J, leaving 8 bases between them. Germline V CDR1 and CDR2: SGHAT, FQDESV (reference sequence). Written as DNA, the CDR3 is TGTGCCAGCAGCTTAGGGGACTCGCAAGAGACCCAGTACTTC. Translation gives CASSLGDSQETQYF.

Many counts were recorded for this clonotype. The rearrangement uses TRBV28 and TRBJ2-1, with 7 bases identical to TRBD2. This CDR3 is built from 15 residues. With 7 bases clipped from V and 6 bases from J, the junction kept 12 bases outside the gene matches. The V gene's germline CDR1 is MDHEN and CDR2 SYDVKM. The CDR3 bases are TGTGCCAGCAATAGAGGCCTAGCGGAAGCCAATGAGCAGTTCTTC. Amino acid sequence: CASNRGLAEANEQFF.

This clonotype was observed many times. The chain recombines TRBV20-1 with TRBJ2-7; TRBD2 is a possible D gene (5 bases). Trimming removed 4 bases from V and 6 bases from J, with 7 bases in between. The length of the CDR3 is 10 residues. The germline V gene has CDR1 DFQATT and CDR2 SNEGSKA (reference sequence). CDR3 nucleotide sequence: TGCAGTGCTACTCGGGGCGAGCAGTACTTC. This gives the protein CSATRGEQYF.

This chain joins TRBV2 and TRBJ1-2; no clear D gene. Looked up from germline, CDR1 is SNHLY and CDR2 is FYNNEI. The CDR3 consists of 14 residues. The ends were cut back, 7 bases at V and 1 base at J, with 13 bases in the middle. The CDR3 DNA is TGTGCCAGCATCGCAACCCCCTTTAACTATGGCTACACCTTC. It encodes CASIATPFNYGYTF. Full variable domain (remainder filled in from reference TRBV2 and TRBJ1-2): EPEVTQTPSHQVTQMGQEVILRCVPISNHLYFYWYRQILGQKVEFLVSFYNNEISEKSEIFDDQFSVERPDGSNFTLKIRSTKLEDSAMYFCASIATPFNYGYTFGSGTRLTVV.

The chain couples TRBV4-2 to TRBJ1-5; no definite D call. CDR1 LGHNA and CDR2 YNFKEQ come from the germline V gene. This CDR3 region has 16 residues. Trimming stripped 0 bases from V and 6 bases from J, with 15 bases between. CDR3: CASSQEFVSSSQPQHF. In DNA, the CDR3 is TGTGCCAGCAGCCAAGAATTCGTTTCATCGAGTCAGCCCCAGCATTTT.

In its sample, this clonotype was seen many times. V gene TRBV11-2 combines with J gene TRBJ2-7; a possible D gene is TRBD2 (5 bases). Germline CDR1 reads SGHAT; CDR2 reads FQNNGV. CDR3 length equals 15 residues. The V gene lost 2 bases and the J gene lost 6 bases, with 17 bases spanning the gap. The CDR3 coding sequence is TGTGCCAGCAGCTTATCTCGAGGTAGCGCCGGCGAGCAGTACTTC. Encoded protein: CASSLSRGSAGEQYF.

This chain joins TRBV19 and TRBJ1-5; no clear D. The CDR3 length is 14 residues. V shed 5 bases and J shed 7 bases, with 15 bases lying between them. Germline lookup yields CDR1 LNHDA and CDR2 SQIVND (reference sequence). CDR3 residues: CASSLTSWEQPQHF. The CDR3 DNA reads as TGTGCCAGTAGTCTCACCTCCTGGGAGCAGCCCCAGCATTTT.

This clonotype was counted at least ten times. The chain combines TRBV29-1 with TRBJ2-5; D unresolved. CDR3 length: 12 residues. V was cut by 3 bases and J by 2 bases, with 7 bases left in between. Germline-derived CDR1 and CDR2 are SQVTM and ANQGSEA. The CDR3 reads CSVDRRQETQYF. The CDR3 bases are TGCAGCGTTGATCGCAGGCAAGAGACCCAGTACTTC.

The CDR3 region is CASSIPGQGTYEQYF. The CDR3 coding sequence is TGTGCCAGTAGTATTCCGGGACAGGGGACCTACGAGCAGTACTTC. The V gene is TRBV19, the J gene TRBJ2-7, with 10 bases fitting TRBD1. The CDR3 sequence is 15 residues long. After removal of 3 bases from V and 2 bases from J, the junction contained 4 bases not matched to a gene. Germline CDR1 reads LNHDA; CDR2 reads SQIVND (reference sequence).

This clonotype came up many times. The chain is built from TRBV7-9 and TRBJ2-7, with D unresolved. Germline CDR1 and CDR2: SEHNR and FQNEAQ (reference sequence). The V and J ends lost 1 base and 7 bases respectively, with 8 bases between them. This CDR3 spans 12 amino acids. For the CDR3, the DNA is TGTGCCAGCAGCTTAGGGTCCCCGGAGCAGTACTTC. This sequence encodes CASSLGSPEQYF.

This clonotype was picked up a small number of times. This rearrangement joins TRBV5-4 to TRBJ2-3, with D perhaps TRBD1 (6 bases). CDR1 SGHNT and CDR2 YYREEE come from the germline V gene (reference sequence). The CDR3 is made up of 15 amino acids. Between the trimmed V and J ends, which lost 0 bases and 1 base, there was a span of 9 bases. The CDR3: CASSLEGGRTDTQYF. The CDR3 DNA sequence: TGTGCCAGCAGCTTGGAAGGGGGACGCACAGATACGCAGTATTTT.

This clonotype appeared a few times. V gene TRBV20-1 combines with J gene TRBJ1-3, with unresolved D. Looked up from germline, CDR1 is DFQATT and CDR2 is SNEGSKA (reference sequence). The V gene lost 5 bases and the J gene lost 9 bases, with 14 bases spanning the gap. This CDR3 comprises 12 residues. This chain's CDR3 is CSAYESSSTIYF. Written as DNA, the CDR3 is TGCAGTGCTTACGAATCCAGCAGCACCATATATTTT.

This clonotype was observed a few times. The rearrangement uses TRBV4-3 and TRBJ2-3; D possibly corresponds to TRBD2 (6 bases). V was clipped by 1 base and J by 1 base, with 18 bases between them. Germline V lookup: CDR1 LGHNA, CDR2 YSLEER. The length of the CDR3 is 18 residues. The CDR3, as DNA: TGCGCCAGCAGCCAAGCAATTTTCGGGACTTTTGGCACAGATACGCAGTATTTT. Amino acids: CASSQAIFGTFGTDTQYF.